The sequence of this T cell receptor beta chain was determined in a study of human T cells and chemical hapten exposure. This sample's time point: pre-sensitization, week 0. Treatment given: therapeutic diphenylcyclopropenone sensitization with weekly scalp DPC. In TCRdb, the RACE reads were re-called with MiXCR into one record per CDR3 protein. The data contain around 300,000 distinct CDR3 sequences, about 5.4% of them singletons. Per the germline V gene, CDR1 is MNHEY and CDR2 is SVGEGT. Losses at the gene ends were 6 bases for V and 7 bases for J; bases not matched to a gene: 8. The CDR3 is 14 amino acids.

The receptor was derived from a young woman with alopecia areata. Some clones in this sample may be carry-over from other donors' samples. Sequencing used whole blood, obtained in connection with sensitization to the hapten diphenylcyclopropenone (DPC). This chain links TRBV6-2 or TRBV6-3 with TRBJ2-1; 8 nucleotides line up with TRBD2. The CDR3 bases are TGTGCCAGCAGACGGACTAGCTCTTTTAATGAGCAGTTCTTC. Its translation: CASRRTSSFNEQFF.